The entry below gives a single T cell receptor beta chain sequence along with its context. CDR1 MGHDK and CDR2 SYGVNS come from the germline V gene. The CDR3 contains 14 residues. Trimming removed 3 bases from V and 5 bases from J; junction bases left unmatched: 4. These data originate in a study of blood T cell repertoires in COVID-19. Study-wide background: Some COVID-19 samples were acute and others convalescent; all came from the United States, Italy and Spain.

Clones were sequenced by immunoSEQ multiplex PCR, and TCRdb holds only the in-frame ones, with some missing. The data hold roughly 310,000 clones, with 88% observed a single time. The gene calls are TRBV25-1 and TRBJ1-5; the match to TRBD1 covers 7 bases. The specimen sequenced was peripheral blood. The receptor was isolated from a woman in her 50s with active or convalescent COVID-19. The chain's CDR3 is CASSDTGAHQPQHF. CDR3 DNA sequence: TGTGCCAGCAGTGACACAGGGGCTCATCAGCCCCAGCATTTT.